This T cell receptor beta chain came from a study of CD8+ T cells in alopecia areata. Study as a whole: Tofacitinib was taken orally by treated patients, and the dose was 5 to 10 mg twice daily. It was 6 to 18 months of tofacitinib, and then there were 6 months off drug.

Sequencing templates came from extracted RNA that was reverse transcribed into cDNA. TCRdb's table, derived via immunoSEQ multiplex PCR, lists solely in-frame clones and lacks some. The repertoire holds about 270,000 clones, with around three fifths as singletons. The sample's treatment: oral pan-JAK inhibitor, 5-10 mg twice daily. This clone was counted between two and nine times. V shed 0 bases and J shed 2 bases, with 8 bases lying between them. CDR3 length: 16 residues. In germline, CDR1 is MNHEY, CDR2 SVGAGI. The specimen comprised CD4+ T cells sorted from blood, sampled at approximately week 52, from a patient treated with tofacitinib. The chain links TRBV6-5 to TRBJ2-6; D uncertain. The source of this sequence is a human donor with alopecia areata. The CDR3 sequence is CASSYSWPTGANVLTF. CDR3 DNA: TGTGCCAGCAGTTACTCGTGGCCTACTGGGGCCAACGTCCTGACTTTC.